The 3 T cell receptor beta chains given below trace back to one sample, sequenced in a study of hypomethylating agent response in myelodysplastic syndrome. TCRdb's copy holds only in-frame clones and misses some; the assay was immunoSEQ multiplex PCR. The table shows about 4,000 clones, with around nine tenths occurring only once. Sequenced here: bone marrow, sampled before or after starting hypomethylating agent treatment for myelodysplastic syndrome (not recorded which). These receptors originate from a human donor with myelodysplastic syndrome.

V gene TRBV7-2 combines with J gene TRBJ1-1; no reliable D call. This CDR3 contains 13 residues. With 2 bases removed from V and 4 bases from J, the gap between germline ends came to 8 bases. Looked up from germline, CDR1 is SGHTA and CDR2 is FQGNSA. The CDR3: CASSLSEATEAFF. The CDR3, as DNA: TGTGCCAGCAGCTTATCAGAGGCCACTGAAGCTTTCTTT.

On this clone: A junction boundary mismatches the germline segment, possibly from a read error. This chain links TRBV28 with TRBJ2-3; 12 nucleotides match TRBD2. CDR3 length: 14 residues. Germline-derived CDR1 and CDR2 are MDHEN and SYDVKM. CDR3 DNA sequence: TGTGCCAGCAGTTTTGGGCAGACTAGCGGGAGATCGGATTTT. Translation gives CASSFGQTSGRSDF.

The CDR3 protein is CASSLLSGARGTDTQYF. The CDR3 bases are TGTGCCAGCAGCTTGTTATCGGGGGCGCGTGGCACAGATACGCAGTATTTT. This chain uses TRBV5-8 with TRBJ2-3, with D possibly called TRBD1 or TRBD2 (6 bases each). CDR1 SGHTS and CDR2 YDEGEE come from the germline V gene. The CDR3 sequence is 17 residues long. Trimming left V 1 base short and J 1 base short, with 16 bases between.